This TCR beta chain was captured by sequencing in a study of blood T cells in healthy people across ages. Together with a sample-barcoded 5' primer, a J-beta primer mix was included in a second PCR lasting about 7 to 11 cycles. Each CDR3 protein gets one entry after TCRdb re-called the 5' RACE reads with MiXCR. The repertoire consists of around 670,000 distinct CDR3 sequences, with around 31% occurring once and the leading ten covering 15% to 18%. CDR1 SGDLS and CDR2 YYNGEE come from the germline V gene. The V gene lost 3 bases and the J gene lost 1 base, with 16 bases spanning the gap. CDR3 length: 16 amino acids. This clonotype was seen ten or more times. It was approximately 9 milliliters of peripheral blood that were drawn from each donor. No fewer than 5.5 micrograms of total RNA were isolated from every sample.

The V gene is TRBV9, the J gene TRBJ1-2, with D possibly TRBD1 on 6 matching bases. The sample was blood. This sequence was found in a woman of 80 years or more in good health. The CDR3 DNA is TGTGCCAGCAGCGGAGGACAGCTAGCTCGTAACTATGGCTACACCTTC. It yields the protein CASSGGQLARNYGYTF.